The T cell receptor (beta chain) under discussion was sequenced for a study of shared clonotypes between healthy human individuals. The CDR3 is 15 residues long. From germline, CDR1 is LNHNV and CDR2 YYDKDF (reference sequence). V was pared by 3 bases and J by 9 bases, with 7 bases of the junction left unmatched. Assay: immunoSEQ multiplex PCR; the TCRdb copy retains only in-frame clones and omits some. The top ten hold over 1% of the sample, which has about 1.5 million clones, roughly 96% seen once. The material sequenced was naive CD4+ T cells sorted from blood. Subset here: CD45RA+ positively selected. The clonotype originates from a young man in good health. The chain employs TRBV15 and TRBJ2-1; TRBD2 agrees at 11 bases. CDR3: CATSRVLAGGREQFF. The CDR3 bases are TGTGCCACCAGCAGGGTCCTAGCGGGAGGACGTGAGCAGTTCTTC.